Presented here are 32 T cell receptor beta chains from one specimen sequenced in a study of T-cell memory formation after mild COVID-19. In TCRdb, the 5' RACE reads were re-called with MiXCR into one record per CDR3 protein. The table lists fewer than 700,000 distinct CDR3 sequences, roughly 21% of them singletons. The sequenced material came from PBMCs or a T cell subset sorted from them (not recorded which). These receptor sequences come from an adult woman who had mild COVID-19 (a few samples of this study predate the infection). Cell type and time point are not known.

The chain joins TRBV7-3 to TRBJ2-3, with D tentatively TRBD2 (5 bases). The V end lost 2 bases, the J end lost 3 bases, and 9 bases lay between the germline ends. Germline lookup yields CDR1 SGHTA and CDR2 FQGTGA. This CDR3 has 14 amino acids. The CDR3 loop reads CASSLLTGTDTQYF. DNA of the CDR3: TGTGCCAGCAGCTTATTGACGGGGACAGATACGCAGTATTTT.

This clonotype was seen more than once but under ten times. This chain connects TRBV6-1 to TRBJ1-5; the D gene is possibly TRBD1 (5 bases). The V and J ends lost 6 bases and 10 bases respectively, with 16 bases between them. The CDR3 runs to 13 residues. The V gene's germline CDR1 is MNHNS and CDR2 SASEGT. CDR3 region: CASSPTATRPQHF. DNA of the CDR3: TGTGCCAGCAGCCCGACAGCGACTCGCCCCCAGCATTTT.

There are a few counts of this clonotype. The chain couples TRBV24-1 to TRBJ2-2; D might be TRBD1 (7 bases). Trimming pared 1 base from V and 2 bases from J, leaving 13 bases between. This CDR3 spans 17 amino acids. CDR1 KGHDR and CDR2 SFDVKD come from the germline V gene. The chain's CDR3 is CATSDFAGTANTGELFF. CDR3 nucleotides: TGTGCCACCAGTGATTTTGCGGGGACAGCCAACACCGGGGAGCTGTTTTTT.

V gene TRBV9 combines with J gene TRBJ2-7; 7 nucleotides agree with TRBD2. V shed 2 bases and J 4 bases; nucleotides not matched to a gene: 6. The length of the CDR3 is 14 residues. Germline V lookup: CDR1 SGDLS, CDR2 YYNGEE. The CDR3 reads CASSVGRGGYEQYF. The CDR3 nucleotides are TGTGCCAGCAGCGTGGGGAGGGGAGGATACGAGCAGTACTTC.

The rearrangement joins TRBV30 to TRBJ2-3; D unclear. This CDR3 has 12 residues. Germline CDR1 is GTSNPN and CDR2 is SVGIG (reference sequence). Trimming took 0 bases from V and 6 from J, leaving 7 bases between them. The CDR3 DNA is TGTGCCTGGAGTGTACTTCTTGATACGCAGTATTTT. It codes for CAWSVLLDTQYF.

J is TRBJ1-1 and V is TRBV30, with D uncertain. This CDR3 comprises 13 residues. Germline CDR1 and CDR2: GTSNPN and SVGIG (reference sequence). V was trimmed by 5 bases and J by 1 base, leaving 11 bases between them. The chain's CDR3 is CAWAQFPNTEAFF. The CDR3 DNA follows: TGTGCCTGGGCACAGTTTCCGAACACTGAAGCTTTCTTT.

The gene calls are TRBV9 and TRBJ1-4; 9 bases match TRBD1. The junction had 8 bases not matched to a gene; V was cut back by 4 bases and J by 4 bases. Germline values: CDR1 SGDLS, CDR2 YYNGEE. CDR3 length: 16 amino acids. This CDR3 is CASSRLWGQGNEKLFF. The CDR3 nucleotides read TGTGCCAGCAGCCGTCTTTGGGGACAGGGTAATGAAAAACTGTTTTTT.

This rearrangement joins TRBV9 to TRBJ2-1; 10 nucleotides match TRBD2. Germline CDR1 is SGDLS and CDR2 is YYNGEE. The CDR3 length is 14 residues. The trim removed 7 bases at V and 5 bases at J, leaving 6 bases unmatched. CDR3 in amino acids: CASGKAGGNNEQFF. The CDR3 DNA is TGTGCCAGCGGCAAAGCGGGGGGGAACAATGAGCAGTTCTTC.

This clonotype was observed a few times. The chain combines TRBV5-6 with TRBJ1-1; 7 nucleotides match TRBD1. V lost 1 base, J lost 1 base, and 4 bases stayed unmatched. The V gene's germline CDR1 is SGHDT and CDR2 YYEEEE. This CDR3 comprises 15 residues. The CDR3 nucleotides read TGTGCCAGCAGCTTGTATGCAGGGGGGAACACTGAAGCTTTCTTT. Protein sequence: CASSLYAGGNTEAFF.

This clonotype was seen a few times. The chain has TRBV11-2 and TRBJ2-3; D possibly corresponds to TRBD2 (5 bases). Germline lookup yields CDR1 SGHAT and CDR2 FQNNGV. This CDR3 has 16 residues. Trimming left V 1 base short and J 0 bases short, with 11 bases between. The CDR3, as DNA: TGTGCCAGCAGCTTAGGAGGGTTAGGGAGCACAGATACGCAGTATTTT. It specifies CASSLGGLGSTDTQYF.

The chain uses TRBV4-3 and TRBJ1-1, with 7 bases aligning to TRBD1. Germline lookup yields CDR1 LGHNA and CDR2 YSLEER. Losses at the gene ends were 3 bases for V and 8 bases for J; bases not matched to a gene: 12. The CDR3 has 15 amino acids. CDR3: CASSHARTGYREAFF. DNA of the CDR3: TGCGCCAGCAGCCACGCAAGGACAGGCTATAGGGAAGCTTTCTTT.

This clonotype occurred a few times. One end of the junction varies from germline; a read error may be responsible. This sequence joins TRBV19 and TRBJ2-7; 10 bases match TRBD1. Germline V gene sequence: CDR1 LNHDA, CDR2 SQIVND (reference sequence). This CDR3 is 14 amino acids long. The CDR3 spells CASSPGQGGYEEYF. CDR3 sequence (DNA): TGTGCCAGTAGTCCCGGACAGGGGGGGTACGAGGAGTACTTC.

This clonotype was observed a handful of times. The V and J genes are TRBV7-2 and TRBJ2-1, with 8 bases fitting TRBD2. This CDR3 is built from 13 residues. Germline trimming cut 5 bases from V and 5 bases from J; bases unmatched to any gene: 2. Per germline, CDR1 SGHTA and CDR2 FQGNSA. CDR3 residues: CASSPGGDNEQFF. The CDR3 DNA is TGTGCCAGCAGCCCCGGGGGGGACAATGAGCAGTTCTTC. Supplemented by reference TRBV7-2 and TRBJ2-1, the full variable domain reads GAGVSQSPSNKVTEKGKDVELRCDPISGHTALYWYRQSLGQGLEFLIYFQGNSAPDKSGLPSDRFSAERTGGSVSTLTIQRTQQEDSAVYLCASSPGGDNEQFFGPGTRLTVL.

This clonotype has a handful of counts. This chain uses TRBV6-6 with TRBJ1-1; the match to TRBD1 covers 7 bases. V dropped 4 bases and J dropped 0; count of bases not matched to a gene: 5. CDR1 and CDR2 from the germline V gene are MNHNY and SVGAGI (reference sequence). The CDR3 contains 15 residues. The CDR3 loop reads CASSSTGLMNTEAFF. CDR3 DNA sequence: TGTGCCAGCAGTTCGACAGGGTTGATGAACACTGAAGCTTTCTTT.

CDR3 loop: CASSFGTGGGSPLHF. DNA for the CDR3: TGTGCCAGCAGCTTCGGGACTGGAGGCGGCTCACCCCTCCACTTT. The chain recombines TRBV7-3 with TRBJ1-6, with D perhaps matching TRBD1 (5 bases). In germline, CDR1 is SGHTA, CDR2 FQGTGA. V was clipped by 3 bases and J by 10 bases, with 16 bases between them. The CDR3 has 15 residues.

The rearrangement uses TRBV27 and TRBJ2-2; D is possibly TRBD1 (6 bases). Trimming cost V 3 bases and J 7 bases, with 9 bases left between them. The CDR3 loop spans 13 amino acids. Germline CDR1 reads MNHEY; CDR2 reads SMNVEV (reference sequence). The DNA for the CDR3 is TGTGCCAGCAGTTTCAGGGGTGGCGGGGAGCTGTTTTTT. This codes for CASSFRGGGELFF.

This clonotype was observed many times. This chain connects TRBV4-1 to TRBJ2-1; D possibly uses TRBD1 or TRBD2 (5 bases each). V was cut by 2 bases and J by 8 bases, with 13 bases left in between. Germline V lookup: CDR1 MGHRA, CDR2 YSYEKL. CDR3 length: 14 residues. The CDR3 here is CASSQLGRQHEQFF. DNA of the CDR3: TGCGCCAGCAGCCAACTGGGACGGCAACATGAGCAGTTCTTC.

Only a few counts were recorded for this clonotype. The rearrangement uses TRBV5-5 and TRBJ1-1; TRBD1 agrees at 7 bases. CDR1 and CDR2 from the germline V gene are SGHKS and YYEKEE (reference sequence). The V and J ends lost 3 bases and 4 bases, in that order; junction bases with no gene match: 6. This CDR3 comprises 14 residues. Written as DNA, the CDR3 is TGTGCCAGCAGCTCAGGGACAGTTGCCACTGAAGCTTTCTTT. It yields the protein CASSSGTVATEAFF.

This clonotype turned up a few times. CDR3 nucleotides: TGCGCCAGCAGCTCACAGACTAGCGGGCCCCAAGAGACCCAGTACTTC. It translates to CASSSQTSGPQETQYF. This chain joins TRBV5-1 and TRBJ2-5, with TRBD2 identical over 10 bases. The J segment lost 1 base and the V segment lost 3 bases, leaving 6 bases of the junction unmatched. This CDR3 has 16 residues. CDR1 is SGHRS and CDR2 is YFSETQ in the germline V gene. Filled out from reference TRBV5-1 and TRBJ2-5, the complete variable domain reads KAGVTQTPRYLIKTRGQQVTLSCSPISGHRSVSWYQQTPGQGLQFLFEYFSETQRNKGNFPGRFSGRQFSNSRSEMNVSTLELGDSALYLCASSSQTSGPQETQYFGPGTRLLVL.

This chain uses TRBV12-3 or TRBV12-4 with TRBJ2-3; D remains ambiguous. The CDR3 totals 12 residues. V was cut by 3 bases and J by 4 bases, with 5 bases left in between. The CDR3 bases are TGTGCCAGCAGTTTCAATGCAGATACGCAGTATTTT. Amino acids: CASSFNADTQYF.

The chain combines TRBV9 with TRBJ1-1; no clear D. There are 13 residues in the CDR3. CDR1 and CDR2 (germline): SGDLS, YYNGEE. V was clipped by 4 bases and J by 6 bases, with 13 bases between them. As DNA, the CDR3 is TGTGCCAGCAGCCCTGGGGAGGTGGCTGAAGCTTTCTTT. It codes for CASSPGEVAEAFF.

This clonotype was counted at least ten times. The V call is TRBV5-1, the J call TRBJ2-3, with 7 bases fitting TRBD1. CDR1 and CDR2 (germline): SGHRS, YFSETQ. This CDR3 region has 15 residues. J lost 2 bases, V lost 4 bases, and 7 bases had no gene match. As DNA, the CDR3 is TGCGCCAGCAGCATACGGGACAGAGCCACAGATACGCAGTATTTT. Encoded protein: CASSIRDRATDTQYF.

This clonotype occurred a few times. The chain links TRBV7-9 to TRBJ2-1; D possibly corresponds to TRBD1 (5 bases). CDR1 is SEHNR and CDR2 is FQNEAQ in the germline V gene (reference sequence). The V end was cut by 4 bases, the J end by 6 bases, with 16 bases between. The CDR3 is 15 amino acids. The CDR3 spells CASSSRTLDFNEQFF. The CDR3 DNA reads as TGTGCCAGCAGCTCAAGGACATTGGATTTCAATGAGCAGTTCTTC.

The chain recombines TRBV6-5 with TRBJ2-7; 7 bases fit TRBD1. J was trimmed by 2 bases and V by 5 bases; bases with no gene match: 6. Germline V gene lookup returns CDR1 MNHEY and CDR2 SVGAGI. This CDR3 has 14 residues. The CDR3 DNA is TGTGCCAGCAGTGAGAAGGGGGCCACCTACGAGCAGTACTTC. Residues: CASSEKGATYEQYF.

Written as DNA, the CDR3 is TGCAGTGCTAGAGCCCCTAGCGGCTACACAGATACGCAGTATTTT. As protein: CSARAPSGYTDTQYF. The V gene is TRBV20-1, the J gene TRBJ2-3, with 7 positions matching TRBD2. Trimming removed 1 base from V and 2 bases from J; junction bases left unmatched: 6. The CDR3 length is 15 residues. Germline CDR1 reads DFQATT; CDR2 reads SNEGSKA (reference sequence).

This chain uses TRBV20-1 with TRBJ1-6; tentative D call: TRBD1 (5 bases). V lost 0 bases and J lost 9, with 24 bases in between. This CDR3 region has 18 residues. CDR1 and CDR2 from the germline V gene are DFQATT and SNEGSKA (reference sequence). The CDR3 spells CSARDVSELLGVTSPLHF. CDR3 nucleotide sequence: TGCAGTGCTAGAGACGTATCTGAACTCCTGGGGGTCACTTCACCCCTCCACTTT.

At least ten counts were recorded for this clonotype. This sequence joins TRBV29-1 and TRBJ2-5, with 8 nucleotides matching TRBD2. The junction had 8 bases not matched to a gene; V was cut back by 7 bases and J by 1 base. CDR3 length: 14 amino acids. Germline lookup yields CDR1 SQVTM and CDR2 ANQGSEA. CDR3 in DNA: TGCAGCGGCGAAGGACTAGCAGTCCAAGAGACCCAGTACTTC. Translated, it gives CSGEGLAVQETQYF.

This clonotype was seen at least ten times. This chain uses TRBV7-3 with TRBJ2-6; 7 nucleotides agree with TRBD1. Trimming took 5 bases from V and 0 from J; bases not matched to a gene: 16. Germline V gene sequence: CDR1 SGHTA, CDR2 FQGTGA. CDR3 length: 20 residues. CDR3 amino acids: CASSLQPLTGIYSGANVLTF. The CDR3 region has the DNA TGTGCCAGCAGCCTCCAACCTCTGACAGGGATCTACTCTGGGGCCAACGTCCTGACTTTC. Together with reference TRBV7-3 and TRBJ2-6, the CDR3 gives the full variable domain: GAGVSQTPSNKVTEKGKYVELRCDPISGHTALYWYRQSLGQGPEFLIYFQGTGAADDSGLPNDRFFAVRPEGSVSTLKIQRTERGDSAVYLCASSLQPLTGIYSGANVLTFGAGSRLTVL.

The sample holds a few counts of this clonotype. The rearrangement joins TRBV5-1 to TRBJ2-1; 9 bases fit TRBD2. The length of the CDR3 is 17 residues. Trimming removed 4 bases from V and 2 bases from J; junction bases left unmatched: 10. In germline, CDR1 is SGHRS, CDR2 YFSETQ. Written as DNA, the CDR3 is TGCGCCAGCAGCACCCATGACCTAGCGGGACCCTACAATGAGCAGTTCTTC. This gives the protein CASSTHDLAGPYNEQFF.

For the CDR3, the DNA is TGTGCCAGCAGTGAGCTGGGACAGGGGATTCAGCCCCAGCATTTT. Its protein product is CASSELGQGIQPQHF. The chain is built from TRBV2 and TRBJ1-5, with TRBD1 identical over 10 bases. The CDR3 loop spans 15 amino acids. From germline, CDR1 is SNHLY and CDR2 FYNNEI. V lost 3 bases to trimming and J lost 6 bases; unmatched junction nucleotides: 5.

The gene calls are TRBV4-1 and TRBJ1-1; no firm D call. Germline V gene lookup returns CDR1 MGHRA and CDR2 YSYEKL. V lost 0 bases, J lost 1 base, and 9 bases lay in between. This CDR3 has 15 residues. The CDR3: CASSQDRRQNTEAFF. The CDR3 region has the DNA TGCGCCAGCAGCCAAGATCGTAGACAGAACACTGAAGCTTTCTTT.

Concerning this clonotype itself: One end of the junction varies from germline; a read error may be responsible. CDR3 region: CASSRTGDQPQHF. The CDR3 DNA reads TGTGCAAGCAGTCGGACAGGGGATCAGCCCCAGCATTTT. The chain combines TRBV7-9 with TRBJ1-5, with 9 positions matching TRBD1. Germline V gene lookup returns CDR1 SEHNR and CDR2 FQNEAQ (reference sequence). The CDR3 sequence is 13 residues long.